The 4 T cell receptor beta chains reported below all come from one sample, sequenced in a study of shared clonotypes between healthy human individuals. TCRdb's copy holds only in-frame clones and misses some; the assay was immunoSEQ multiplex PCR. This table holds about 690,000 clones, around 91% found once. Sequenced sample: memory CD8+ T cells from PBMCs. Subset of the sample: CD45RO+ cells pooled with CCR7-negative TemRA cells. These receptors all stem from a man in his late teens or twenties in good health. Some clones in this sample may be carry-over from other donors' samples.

The CDR3: CASSVSTARMNTEAFF. In DNA form, the CDR3 reads TGTGCCAGCAGCGTATCTACAGCTCGCATGAACACTGAAGCTTTCTTT. The chain carries TRBV9 and TRBJ1-1, with no clear D. V gave up 1 base and J gave up 0 bases, with 13 bases separating them. The CDR3 runs 16 residues. CDR1 is SGDLS and CDR2 is YYNGEE in the germline V gene.

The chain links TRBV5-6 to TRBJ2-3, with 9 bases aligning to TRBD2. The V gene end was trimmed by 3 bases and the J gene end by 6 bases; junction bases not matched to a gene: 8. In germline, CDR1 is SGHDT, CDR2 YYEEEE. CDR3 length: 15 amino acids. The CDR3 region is CASSYIAGAGDTQYF. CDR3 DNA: TGTGCCAGCAGCTATATAGCGGGAGCTGGTGATACGCAGTATTTT.

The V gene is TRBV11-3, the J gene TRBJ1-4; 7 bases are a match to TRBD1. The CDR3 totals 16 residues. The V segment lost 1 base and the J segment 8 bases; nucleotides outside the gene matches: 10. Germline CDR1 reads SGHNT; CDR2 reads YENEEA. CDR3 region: CASSLVGGRGLEKLFF. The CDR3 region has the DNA TGTGCCAGCAGCTTAGTGGGGGGCAGGGGGTTGGAAAAACTGTTTTTT.

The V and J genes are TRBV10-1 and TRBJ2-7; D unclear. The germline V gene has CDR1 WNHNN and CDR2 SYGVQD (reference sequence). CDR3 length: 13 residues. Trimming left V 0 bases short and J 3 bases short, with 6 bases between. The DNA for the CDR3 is TGCGCCAGCAGTGAGTCGGTCCTCTACGAGCAGTACTTC. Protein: CASSESVLYEQYF.